This TCR beta chain was documented in a study of T cells in Graves' hyperthyroidism and ophthalmopathy. Study overall: Peripheral blood was collected at initial diagnosis, before any treatment. Regarding the study as a whole: A model built on 13 V-J features separated ophthalmopathy from stable hyperthyroidism. Most clonotypes expanded in the thyroid (above 0.001) were also present in blood.

Researchers took RNA transcripts and amplified the TCR beta CDR3 regions from them. HTBI primers were used for first-round RT-PCR of the TCR CDR3. TCRdb re-analysed the multiplex PCR reads in MiXCR, keeping a single row per CDR3 protein. This sample has approximately 300,000 distinct CDR3 sequences, with approximately 17% found just once. This clonotype was recorded many times. Its antigen remains unidentified. This clonotype was obtained from a woman aged 55-75 years with Graves' ophthalmopathy. Material for sequencing was blood.

CDR3 residues: CASSILAGGAQETQYF. CDR3 bases: TGTGCCAGCAGTATATTAGCGGGAGGGGCACAAGAGACCCAGTACTTC. This rearrangement joins TRBV12-3 or TRBV12-4 to TRBJ2-5; 11 bases match TRBD2. V lost 5 bases to trimming and J lost 2 bases; unmatched junction nucleotides: 7. The CDR3 extends over 16 amino acids.